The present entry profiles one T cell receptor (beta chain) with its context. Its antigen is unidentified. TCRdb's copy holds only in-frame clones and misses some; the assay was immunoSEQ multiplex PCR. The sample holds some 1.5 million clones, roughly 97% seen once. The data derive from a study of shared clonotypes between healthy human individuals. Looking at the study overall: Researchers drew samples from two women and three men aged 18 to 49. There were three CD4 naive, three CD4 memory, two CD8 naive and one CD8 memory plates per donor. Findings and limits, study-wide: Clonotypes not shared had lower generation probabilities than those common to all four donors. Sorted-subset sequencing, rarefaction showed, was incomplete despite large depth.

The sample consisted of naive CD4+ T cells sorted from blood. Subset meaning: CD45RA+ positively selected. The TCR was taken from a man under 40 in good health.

The CDR3 region has the DNA TGCGCCAGCAGCTCCCTGTCCGGAGCGGAACTCACAGATACGCAGTATTTT. Its protein is CASSSLSGAELTDTQYF. The chain recombines TRBV4-1 with TRBJ2-3; tentative D call: TRBD2 (5 bases). Trimming took 5 bases from V and 2 from J, leaving 20 bases between them. This CDR3 spans 17 amino acids. Germline values: CDR1 MGHRA, CDR2 YSYEKL.